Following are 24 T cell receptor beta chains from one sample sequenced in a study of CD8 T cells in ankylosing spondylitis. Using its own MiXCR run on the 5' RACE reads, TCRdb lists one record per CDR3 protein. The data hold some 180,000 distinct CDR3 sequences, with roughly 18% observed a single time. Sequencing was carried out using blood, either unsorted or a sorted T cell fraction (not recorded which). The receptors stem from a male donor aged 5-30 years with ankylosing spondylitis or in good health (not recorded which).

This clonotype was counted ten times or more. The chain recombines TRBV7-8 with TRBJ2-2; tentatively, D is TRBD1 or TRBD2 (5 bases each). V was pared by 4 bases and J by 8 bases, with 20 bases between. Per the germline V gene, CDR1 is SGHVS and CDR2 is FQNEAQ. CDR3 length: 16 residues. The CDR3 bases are TGTGCCAGCAGCTCTTACCGGGACCAGCTAAGAGGGGAGCTGTTTTTT. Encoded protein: CASSSYRDQLRGELFF.

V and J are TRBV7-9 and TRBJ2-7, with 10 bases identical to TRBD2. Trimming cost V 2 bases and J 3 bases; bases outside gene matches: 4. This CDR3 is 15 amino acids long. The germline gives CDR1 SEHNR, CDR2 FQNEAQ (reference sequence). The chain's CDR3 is CASSLPSGGIYEQYF. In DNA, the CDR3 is TGTGCCAGCAGCTTACCTAGCGGGGGTATCTACGAGCAGTACTTC.

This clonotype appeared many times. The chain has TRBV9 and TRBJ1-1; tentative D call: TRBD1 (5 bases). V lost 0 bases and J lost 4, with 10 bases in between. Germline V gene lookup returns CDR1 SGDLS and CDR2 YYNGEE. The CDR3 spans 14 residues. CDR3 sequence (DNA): TGTGCCAGCAGCGTAGCTCAGGGCATCACTGAAGCTTTCTTT. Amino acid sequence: CASSVAQGITEAFF.

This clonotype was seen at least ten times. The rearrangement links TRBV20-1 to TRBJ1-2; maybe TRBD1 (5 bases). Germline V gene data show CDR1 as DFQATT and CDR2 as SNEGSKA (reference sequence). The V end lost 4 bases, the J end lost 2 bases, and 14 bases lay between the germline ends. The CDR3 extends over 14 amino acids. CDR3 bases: TGCAGTGCTACCCGGGACGGTGGGAACTATGGCTACACCTTC. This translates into CSATRDGGNYGYTF.

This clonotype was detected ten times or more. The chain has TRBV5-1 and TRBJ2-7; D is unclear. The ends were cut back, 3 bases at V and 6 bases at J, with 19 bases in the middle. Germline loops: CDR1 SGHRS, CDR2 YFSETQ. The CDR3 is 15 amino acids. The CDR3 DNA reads TGCGCCAGCAGCTCGCAAACGGACCGCCTCATCGAGCAGTACTTC. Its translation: CASSSQTDRLIEQYF.

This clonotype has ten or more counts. The CDR3 loop is CASSAGLTKNIQYF. CDR3 DNA: TGTGCCAGCAGCGCGGGACTAACCAAAAACATTCAGTACTTC. This chain connects TRBV5-4 to TRBJ2-4; 7 bases are a match to TRBD2. The CDR3 extends over 14 amino acids. The V gene end was trimmed by 4 bases and the J gene end by 2 bases; junction bases not matched to a gene: 3. From germline, CDR1 is SGHNT and CDR2 YYREEE (reference sequence).

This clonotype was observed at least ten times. CDR3 DNA sequence: TGTGCCAGTAGTCCGACTAGCGGGACGGGCAATGAGCAGTTCTTC. This sequence encodes CASSPTSGTGNEQFF. The V call is TRBV19, the J call TRBJ2-1; TRBD2 aligns across 11 bases. V gave up 5 bases and J gave up 6 bases; unmatched junction bases: 6. Per germline, CDR1 LNHDA and CDR2 SQIVND (reference sequence). The CDR3 covers 15 residues.

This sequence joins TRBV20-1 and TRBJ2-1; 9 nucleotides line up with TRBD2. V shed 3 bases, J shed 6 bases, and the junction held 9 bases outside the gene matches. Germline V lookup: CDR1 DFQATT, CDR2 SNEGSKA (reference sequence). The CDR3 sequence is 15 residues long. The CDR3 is CSASYLAGKANEQFF. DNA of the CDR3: TGCAGTGCTAGTTATCTAGCGGGGAAGGCCAATGAGCAGTTCTTC.

The chain's CDR3 is CACRTGMTEAFF. CDR3 in DNA: TGTGCCTGCAGGACAGGGATGACTGAAGCTTTCTTT. The V gene is TRBV30, the J gene TRBJ1-1, with 8 bases that match TRBD1. Trimming cost V 6 bases and J 5 bases; bases outside gene matches: 5. CDR1 is GTSNPN and CDR2 is SVGIG in the germline V gene (reference sequence). The CDR3 contains 12 residues.

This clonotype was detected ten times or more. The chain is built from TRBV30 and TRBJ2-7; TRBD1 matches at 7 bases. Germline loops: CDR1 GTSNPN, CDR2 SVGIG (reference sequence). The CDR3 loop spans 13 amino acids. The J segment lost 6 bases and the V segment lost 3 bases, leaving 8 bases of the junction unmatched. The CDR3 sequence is CAWRGGGWREQYF. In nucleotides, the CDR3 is TGTGCCTGGAGAGGGGGCGGATGGCGCGAGCAGTACTTC.

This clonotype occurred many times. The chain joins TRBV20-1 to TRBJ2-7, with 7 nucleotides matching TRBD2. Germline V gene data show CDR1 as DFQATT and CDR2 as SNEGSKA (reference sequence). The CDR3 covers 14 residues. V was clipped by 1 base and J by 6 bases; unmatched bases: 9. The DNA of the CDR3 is TGCAGTGCTAGAGGTGATAGCGGGTGGCGCGAGCAGTACTTC. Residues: CSARGDSGWREQYF.

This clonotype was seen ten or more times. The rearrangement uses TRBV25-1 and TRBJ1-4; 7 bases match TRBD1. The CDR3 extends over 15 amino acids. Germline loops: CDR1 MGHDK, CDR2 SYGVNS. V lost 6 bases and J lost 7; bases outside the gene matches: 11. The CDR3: CASRAQGVGGEKLFF. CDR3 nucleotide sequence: TGTGCCAGCAGGGCCCAGGGGGTCGGTGGTGAAAAACTGTTTTTT.

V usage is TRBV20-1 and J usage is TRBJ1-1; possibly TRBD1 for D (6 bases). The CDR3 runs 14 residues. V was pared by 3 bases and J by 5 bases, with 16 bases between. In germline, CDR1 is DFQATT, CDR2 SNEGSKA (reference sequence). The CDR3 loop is CSASRGPSGTEAFF. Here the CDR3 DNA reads TGCAGTGCTAGCAGGGGTCCCAGTGGGACTGAAGCTTTCTTT.

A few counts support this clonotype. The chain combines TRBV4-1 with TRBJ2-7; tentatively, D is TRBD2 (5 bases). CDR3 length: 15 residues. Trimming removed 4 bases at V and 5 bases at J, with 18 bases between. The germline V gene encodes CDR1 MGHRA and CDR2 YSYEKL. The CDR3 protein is CASSPTVGGPDEQYV. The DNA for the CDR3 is TGCGCCAGCAGCCCAACAGTCGGCGGGCCCGACGAGCAGTACGTC.

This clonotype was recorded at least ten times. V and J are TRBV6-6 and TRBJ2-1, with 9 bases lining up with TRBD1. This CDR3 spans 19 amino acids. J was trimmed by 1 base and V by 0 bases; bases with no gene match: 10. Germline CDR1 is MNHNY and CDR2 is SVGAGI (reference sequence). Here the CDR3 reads CASSYSKTYRGQSYNEQFF. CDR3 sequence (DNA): TGTGCCAGCAGTTACTCGAAAACCTACAGGGGGCAGTCCTACAATGAGCAGTTCTTC.

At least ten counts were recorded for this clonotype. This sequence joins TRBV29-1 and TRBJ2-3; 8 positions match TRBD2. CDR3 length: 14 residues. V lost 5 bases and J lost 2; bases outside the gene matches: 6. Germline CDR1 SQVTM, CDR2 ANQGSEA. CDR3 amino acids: CSVKQRGNTDTQYF. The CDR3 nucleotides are TGCAGCGTTAAGCAGCGGGGGAACACAGATACGCAGTATTTT.

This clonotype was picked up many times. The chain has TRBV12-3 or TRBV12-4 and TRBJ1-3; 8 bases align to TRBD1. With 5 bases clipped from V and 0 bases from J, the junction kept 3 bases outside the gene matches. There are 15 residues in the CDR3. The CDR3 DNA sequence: TGTGCCAGCAGTGACAGGGGAAGCTCTGGAAACACCATATATTTT. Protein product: CASSDRGSSGNTIYF.

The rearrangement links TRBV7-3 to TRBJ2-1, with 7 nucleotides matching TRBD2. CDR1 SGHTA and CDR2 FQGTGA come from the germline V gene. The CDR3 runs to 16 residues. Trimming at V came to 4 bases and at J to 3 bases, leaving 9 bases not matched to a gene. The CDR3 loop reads CASSSASGASYNEQFF. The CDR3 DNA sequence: TGTGCCAGCAGCTCAGCTAGCGGAGCTAGCTACAATGAGCAGTTCTTC.

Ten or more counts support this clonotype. DNA of the CDR3: TGCGCCAGTAAACTAGCGGGAGGGTACGAGCAGTACTTC. The encoded protein is CASKLAGGYEQYF. The rearrangement joins TRBV5-1 to TRBJ2-7; 13 bases align to TRBD2. J lost 4 bases, V lost 8 bases, and 3 bases had no gene match. CDR1 is SGHRS, CDR2 YFSETQ, per germline. The CDR3 totals 13 residues.

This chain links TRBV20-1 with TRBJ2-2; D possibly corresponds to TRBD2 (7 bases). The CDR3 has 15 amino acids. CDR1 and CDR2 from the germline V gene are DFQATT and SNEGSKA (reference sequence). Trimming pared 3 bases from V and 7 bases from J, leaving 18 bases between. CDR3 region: CSASHRGASVGELFF. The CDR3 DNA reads TGCAGTGCTAGTCATCGGGGGGCATCGGTCGGGGAGCTGTTTTTT.

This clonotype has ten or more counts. The CDR3 reads CASREGTSGRTDTQYF. DNA of the CDR3: TGTGCCAGCCGGGAAGGGACTAGCGGGAGAACAGATACGCAGTATTTT. V and J are TRBV12-3 or TRBV12-4 and TRBJ2-3; 14 nucleotides line up with TRBD2. J gave up 3 bases and V 8 bases, and 7 bases lay outside the gene matches. The CDR3 has 16 amino acids.

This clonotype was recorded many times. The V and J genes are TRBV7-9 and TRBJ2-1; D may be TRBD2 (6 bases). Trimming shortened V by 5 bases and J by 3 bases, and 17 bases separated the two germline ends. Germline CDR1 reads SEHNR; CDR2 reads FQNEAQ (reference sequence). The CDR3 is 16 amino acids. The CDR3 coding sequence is TGTGCCAGCAGCCCCGCTGCGGGATCCTTCTACAATGAGCAGTTCTTC. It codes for CASSPAAGSFYNEQFF.

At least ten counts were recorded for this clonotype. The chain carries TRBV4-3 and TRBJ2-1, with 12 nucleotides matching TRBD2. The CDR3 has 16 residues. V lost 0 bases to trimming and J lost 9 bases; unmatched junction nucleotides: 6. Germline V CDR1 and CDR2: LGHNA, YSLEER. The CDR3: CASSQDHLAGGGEQFF. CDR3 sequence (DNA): TGCGCCAGCAGCCAAGATCACCTAGCGGGAGGGGGTGAGCAGTTCTTC.

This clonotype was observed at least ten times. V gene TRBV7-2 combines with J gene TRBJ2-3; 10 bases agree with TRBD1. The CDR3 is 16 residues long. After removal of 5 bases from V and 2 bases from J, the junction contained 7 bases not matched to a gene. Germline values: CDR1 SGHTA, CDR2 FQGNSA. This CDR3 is CASSKTGTGVTDTQYF. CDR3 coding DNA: TGTGCCAGCAGCAAAACCGGGACAGGGGTCACAGATACGCAGTATTTT.